The 23 T cell receptor beta chains below were found in one sample sequenced in a study of T cell changes during pregnancy in multiple sclerosis. Method: immunoSEQ multiplex PCR; TCRdb's copy keeps in-frame clones and lacks some. Among some 30,000 clones, over 75% were seen once, and the ten largest hold approximately 6.8%. Specimen: CD8+ T cells from peripheral blood mononuclear cells, collected after pregnancy. Every receptor here comes from a female donor with multiple sclerosis, enrolled in a pregnancy study.

In DNA, the CDR3 is TGCGCCAGCAGCCAACTGGGCGGGATCCCTTTTACGGATACGCAGTATTTT. It is translated as CASSQLGGIPFTDTQYF. The genes are TRBV4-1 and TRBJ2-3, with a weak D call TRBD2 (6 bases). The germline gives CDR1 MGHRA, CDR2 YSYEKL. V lost 2 bases, J lost 6 bases, and 21 bases lay in between. The CDR3 extends over 17 amino acids.

V gene TRBV15 combines with J gene TRBJ1-5; possible D gene TRBD1, 6 bases. Germline assignment: CDR1 LNHNV and CDR2 YYDKDF (reference sequence). The CDR3 totals 15 residues. V shed 3 bases and J shed 4 bases, with 13 bases lying between them. DNA for the CDR3: TGTGCCACCAGCAGGGACAGCTTGTTTAATCAGCCCCAGCATTTT. Protein sequence: CATSRDSLFNQPQHF.

The chain is built from TRBV12-5 and TRBJ2-1, with TRBD2 identical over 8 bases. The CDR3 is 17 residues long. Germline CDR1 and CDR2: LGHNT and FRNRAP. With V trimmed by 5 bases and J by 2 bases, 11 bases remained unmatched. Written as DNA, the CDR3 is TGTGCTAGTGGTCCGCGGGGTAGCGGGGTTCCCTACAATGAGCAGTTCTTC. Its protein product is CASGPRGSGVPYNEQFF.

The rearrangement links TRBV5-1 to TRBJ2-1, with TRBD2 matching over 11 bases. J lost 6 bases, V lost 0 bases, and 2 bases had no gene match. The germline gives CDR1 SGHRS, CDR2 YFSETQ. The CDR3 contains 15 residues. The DNA of the CDR3 is TGCGCCAGCAGCTTGGGGCTAGCGGGGGGCAATGAGCAGTTCTTC. This sequence encodes CASSLGLAGGNEQFF.

The gene calls are TRBV9 and TRBJ2-5, with TRBD2 matching 12 bases. J was trimmed by 4 bases and V by 4 bases; bases with no gene match: 8. Germline lookup yields CDR1 SGDLS and CDR2 YYNGEE. The CDR3 extends over 16 amino acids. CDR3 nucleotides: TGTGCCAGCAGCCTCAGACTAGCGGGAGAGGGAGAGACCCAGTACTTC. It encodes CASSLRLAGEGETQYF.

This chain links TRBV14 with TRBJ2-1, with 9 nucleotides matching TRBD2. Germline V gene lookup returns CDR1 SGHDN and CDR2 FVKESK. Unmatched junction bases numbered 12, after V lost 2 bases and J lost 7 bases. This CDR3 is built from 17 residues. CDR3 protein: CASSQHPLAGVGNEQFF. The CDR3 DNA follows: TGTGCCAGCAGCCAACACCCCTTAGCGGGAGTCGGAAATGAGCAGTTCTTC.

The chain combines TRBV25-1 with TRBJ1-2; tentative D call: TRBD1 (5 bases). There are 13 residues in the CDR3. Trimming pared 3 bases from V and 6 bases from J, leaving 11 bases between. CDR1 is MGHDK and CDR2 is SYGVNS in the germline V gene. The CDR3 protein is CASSDPGYNGYTF. CDR3 DNA: TGTGCCAGCAGTGACCCAGGGTATAATGGCTACACCTTC.

The gene calls are TRBV4-3 and TRBJ2-3; 8 positions match TRBD1. Germline V gene sequence: CDR1 LGHNA, CDR2 YSLEER. This CDR3 comprises 16 residues. V was clipped by 1 base and J by 2 bases; unmatched bases: 5. The CDR3 is CASSQGDRPPTDTQYF. Written as DNA, the CDR3 is TGCGCCAGCAGCCAAGGGGACAGGCCGCCCACAGATACGCAGTATTTT.

J is TRBJ2-1 and V is TRBV7-6; 8 bases are a match to TRBD2. The CDR3 extends over 14 amino acids. The V gene end was trimmed by 5 bases and the J gene end by 8 bases; junction bases not matched to a gene: 8. Germline CDR1 reads SGHVS; CDR2 reads FNYEAQ. CDR3 in amino acids: CASSLSGGRDEQFF. DNA for the CDR3: TGTGCCAGCAGCCTCTCGGGAGGGAGGGATGAGCAGTTCTTC. Together with reference TRBV7-6 and TRBJ2-1, the CDR3 gives the full variable domain: GAGVSQSPRYKVTKRGQDVALRCDPISGHVSLYWYRQALGQGPEFLTYFNYEAQQDKSGLPNDRFSAERPEGSISTLTIQRTEQRDSAMYRCASSLSGGRDEQFFGPGTRLTVL.

The chain recombines TRBV7-6 with TRBJ2-7; TRBD1 aligns across 7 bases. CDR1 is SGHVS and CDR2 is FNYEAQ in the germline V gene. V dropped 1 base and J dropped 1; count of bases not matched to a gene: 4. The CDR3 sequence is 15 residues long. The CDR3 DNA reads as TGTGCCAGCAGCTTAGGTTGGGACAGATCCTACGAGCAGTACTTC. Its translation: CASSLGWDRSYEQYF.

The rearrangement links TRBV2 to TRBJ1-2; no definite D call. The CDR3 spans 14 residues. Looked up from germline, CDR1 is SNHLY and CDR2 is FYNNEI. Trimming left V 3 bases short and J 7 bases short, with 15 bases between. CDR3 DNA sequence: TGTGCCAGCAGTGATTGGGGAGAAGTGCCTGGCTACACCTTC. Protein product: CASSDWGEVPGYTF.

The chain couples TRBV7-6 to TRBJ2-1; a possible D gene is TRBD2 (6 bases). There are 17 residues in the CDR3. The ends were cut back, 4 bases at V and 5 bases at J, with 21 bases in the middle. Germline CDR1 reads SGHVS; CDR2 reads FNYEAQ. As DNA, the CDR3 is TGTGCCAGCAGCTCACAACTTTCGCGGGGAGGACACAATGAGCAGTTCTTC. This encodes CASSSQLSRGGHNEQFF.

The gene calls are TRBV7-9 and TRBJ2-7, with 10 bases fitting TRBD2. The CDR3 covers 16 residues. Germline CDR1 reads SEHNR; CDR2 reads FQNEAQ (reference sequence). The V segment lost 2 bases and the J segment 3 bases; nucleotides outside the gene matches: 7. In nucleotides, the CDR3 is TGTGCCAGCAGCTTATCCTCAAGGACTAGCGGCTACGAGCAGTACTTC. This codes for CASSLSSRTSGYEQYF.

The chain uses TRBV11-3 and TRBJ2-1; 13 nucleotides line up with TRBD2. The CDR3 loop spans 17 amino acids. The V gene end was trimmed by 5 bases and the J gene end by 5 bases; junction bases not matched to a gene: 9. Germline V gene sequence: CDR1 SGHNT, CDR2 YENEEA. Here the CDR3 reads CASSPFPGTSGNNEQFF. The CDR3 bases are TGTGCCAGCAGCCCTTTCCCCGGGACTAGCGGGAACAATGAGCAGTTCTTC.

This clone was seen just once. This chain connects TRBV25-1 to TRBJ1-4; no clear D gene. Germline V gene sequence: CDR1 MGHDK, CDR2 SYGVNS. The CDR3 is made up of 16 amino acids. Trimming pared 6 bases from V and 7 bases from J, leaving 21 bases between. Here the CDR3 DNA reads TGTGCCAGCAGCCCTAGCCGTGGGCTATCGGCTGAAAAACTGTTTTTT. Its protein product is CASSPSRGLSAEKLFF. Full variable domain (remainder filled in from reference TRBV25-1 and TRBJ1-4): EADIYQTPRYLVIGTGKKITLECSQTMGHDKMYWYQQDPGMELHLIHYSYGVNSTEKGDLSSESTVSRIRTEHFPLTLESARPSHTSQYLCASSPSRGLSAEKLFFGSGTQLSVL.

The chain has TRBV7-9 and TRBJ1-1, with no clear D. The CDR3 is 13 amino acids. Between the trimmed V and J ends, which lost 5 bases and 0 bases, there was a span of 7 bases. CDR1 and CDR2 (germline): SEHNR, FQNEAQ (reference sequence). The CDR3 region is CASSGTVNTEAFF. CDR3 nucleotide sequence: TGTGCCAGCAGCGGTACAGTGAACACTGAAGCTTTCTTT.

The V gene is TRBV19, the J gene TRBJ2-1; 10 positions match TRBD2. The germline gives CDR1 LNHDA, CDR2 SQIVND (reference sequence). The CDR3 is made up of 15 amino acids. Germline trimming cut 6 bases from V and 3 bases from J; bases unmatched to any gene: 5. CDR3 bases: TGTGCCAGTAGCTCCCTAGCGGGAGACTACAATGAGCAGTTCTTC. As protein: CASSSLAGDYNEQFF.

This clone has only one observation. V and J are TRBV6-4 and TRBJ2-2; TRBD2 aligns across 7 bases. Losses at the gene ends were 0 bases for V and 5 bases for J; bases not matched to a gene: 6. Germline V lookup: CDR1 MRHNA, CDR2 SNTAGT. The CDR3 is 16 amino acids. The CDR3 DNA sequence: TGTGCCAGCAGTGACTCTGGCGGGAGCGGAACCGGGGAGCTGTTTTTT. Protein product: CASSDSGGSGTGELFF.

V usage is TRBV7-3 and J usage is TRBJ2-3; 7 bases align to TRBD2. The J segment lost 2 bases and the V segment lost 7 bases, leaving 9 bases of the junction unmatched. Per the germline V gene, CDR1 is SGHTA and CDR2 is FQGTGA. This CDR3 contains 15 residues. The CDR3 reads CASTPSGLLTDTQYF. The CDR3, as DNA: TGTGCCAGCACGCCTAGCGGCCTCCTCACAGATACGCAGTATTTT.

The chain is built from TRBV9 and TRBJ2-2, with 8 bases that match TRBD1. The trim removed 3 bases at V and 5 bases at J, leaving 9 bases unmatched. CDR1 and CDR2 (germline): SGDLS, YYNGEE. This CDR3 is 16 amino acids long. The CDR3 sequence: CASSAEPRDRTGELFF. In DNA, the CDR3 is TGTGCCAGCAGCGCAGAGCCCCGGGACAGGACCGGGGAGCTGTTTTTT.

The chain joins TRBV27 to TRBJ2-7; D unresolved. V was clipped by 5 bases and J by 1 base, with 15 bases between them. The germline V gene has CDR1 MNHEY and CDR2 SMNVEV (reference sequence). This CDR3 is built from 15 residues. The CDR3 DNA follows: TGTGCCAGCAGTACCCTTGACTCCCCTTCCTACGAGCAGTACTTC. Encoded protein: CASSTLDSPSYEQYF.

The chain has TRBV11-2 and TRBJ2-1; D is possibly TRBD2 (6 bases). The CDR3 spans 16 residues. V was trimmed by 1 base and J by 8 bases, leaving 18 bases between them. CDR1 is SGHAT, CDR2 FQNNGV, per germline. The CDR3 loop reads CASSLVGRELRDEQFF. CDR3 coding DNA: TGTGCCAGCAGCTTAGTGGGTCGGGAGCTTCGAGATGAGCAGTTCTTC. Full variable domain (missing parts from reference TRBV11-2 and TRBJ2-1): EAGVAQSPRYKIIEKRQSVAFWCNPISGHATLYWYQQILGQGPKLLIQFQNNGVVDDSQLPKDRFSAERLKGVDSTLKIQPAKLEDSAVYLCASSLVGRELRDEQFFGPGTRLTVL.

CDR3 nucleotide sequence: TGTGCCAGCAGTGACGAGGGAGTTTCAGCTTTCTTT. This codes for CASSDEGVSAFF. The chain is built from TRBV6-4 and TRBJ1-1; the D is unclear. The germline V gene has CDR1 MRHNA and CDR2 SNTAGT. The CDR3 covers 12 residues. The V gene lost 2 bases and the J gene lost 10 bases, with 11 bases spanning the gap.